A single count supports the clone carrying this TCR beta chain. Germline assignment: CDR1 GTSNPN and CDR2 SVGIG (reference sequence). The CDR3 extends over 18 amino acids. V was trimmed by 4 bases and J by 4 bases, leaving 26 bases between them. This entry is derived from a study of shared clonotypes between healthy human individuals. Assay execution took place at the deep level. The method was immunoSEQ multiplex PCR; TCRdb's version includes in-frame clones alone and lacks a portion of them. The sample yields 2.3 million or so clones, roughly 93% seen once. Sequenced sample: naive CD4+ T cells from PBMCs. Subset: CD45RA+ positively selected. The clonotype originates from a man in his late teens or twenties in good health. Some clones in this sample may be carry-over from other donors' samples. The chain employs TRBV30 and TRBJ1-5; D might be TRBD1 (6 bases). The CDR3 reads CAWMRVRGFPRENQPQHF. CDR3 bases: TGTGCCTGGATGAGGGTCAGGGGCTTTCCGAGGGAGAATCAGCCCCAGCATTTT.